The 12 T cell receptor beta chains in this list originate from one sample, sequenced in a study of CD8 T cells in ankylosing spondylitis. TCRdb recomputed calls from the 5' RACE reads with MiXCR, one row per CDR3 protein. The sample records more than 650,000 distinct CDR3 sequences, approximately 12% being singletons. Study conclusions and caveats: Made up of roughly 8 highly homologous variants, a TCR beta motif appeared characteristic of ankylosing spondylitis blood.

No antigen has been assigned to these receptors. The specimen was blood, either unsorted or a sorted T cell fraction (not recorded which). The receptor source for this set is a male donor with ankylosing spondylitis.

This clonotype was seen a handful of times. The genes are TRBV20-1 and TRBJ2-5; 10 bases fit TRBD2. CDR1 DFQATT and CDR2 SNEGSKA come from the germline V gene (reference sequence). The CDR3 is 13 residues long. V lost 6 bases to trimming and J lost 5 bases; unmatched junction nucleotides: 6. For the CDR3, the DNA is TGCAGTGCGAGACTAGCGGGTCCGGAGACCCAGTACTTC. It yields the protein CSARLAGPETQYF.

This clonotype has more than one count but fewer than ten. The chain joins TRBV20-1 to TRBJ2-1; TRBD2 agrees at 8 bases. The CDR3 runs 16 residues. Germline lookup yields CDR1 DFQATT and CDR2 SNEGSKA (reference sequence). Trimming took 0 bases from V and 5 from J; bases not matched to a gene: 9. Written as DNA, the CDR3 is TGCAGTGCTAGAGATCCCGGCGGGAGGAAGGACAATGAGCAGTTCTTC. It codes for CSARDPGGRKDNEQFF.

The rearrangement joins TRBV5-1 to TRBJ1-1; D is possibly TRBD1 (6 bases). Per the germline V gene, CDR1 is SGHRS and CDR2 is YFSETQ. The CDR3 length is 15 residues. Trimming left V 2 bases short and J 2 bases short, with 13 bases between. In DNA, the CDR3 is TGCGCCAGCAGCTTAAACCTAGGGGGAAACACTGAAGCTTTCTTT. It encodes CASSLNLGGNTEAFF.

CDR3: CASIPTGIRTDTQYF. The CDR3 coding sequence is TGTGCCAGCATTCCGACAGGGATTAGGACAGATACGCAGTATTTT. The rearrangement joins TRBV6-1 to TRBJ2-3; 7 bases map to TRBD1. Looked up from germline, CDR1 is MNHNS and CDR2 is SASEGT. The CDR3 length is 15 residues. V gave up 7 bases and J gave up 3 bases; unmatched junction bases: 10.

This clonotype turned up a few times. A junction boundary mismatches the germline segment, possibly from a read error. This sequence joins TRBV7-2 and TRBJ2-5, with D uncertain. There are 12 residues in the CDR3. Per germline, CDR1 SGHTA and CDR2 FQGNSA. Here the CDR3 DNA reads TGTGCCAGCAGCCGACCAAGAGAGTCCCAGTACTTC. It yields the protein CASSRPRESQYF. Full variable domain (rest looked up from reference TRBV7-2 and TRBJ2-5): GAGVSQSPSNKVTEKGKDVELRCDPISGHTALYWYRQSLGQGLEFLIYFQGNSAPDKSGLPSDRFSAERTGGSVSTLTIQRTQQEDSAVYLCASSRPRESQYFGPGTRLLVL.

Only a few counts were recorded for this clonotype. This sequence joins TRBV30 and TRBJ2-5; 9 nucleotides agree with TRBD2. Losses at the gene ends were 3 bases for V and 4 bases for J; bases not matched to a gene: 6. CDR3 size: 14 residues. CDR1 is GTSNPN, CDR2 SVGIG, per germline (reference sequence). The CDR3 sequence is CAWSRTSARETQYF. CDR3 coding DNA: TGTGCCTGGAGCAGGACTAGCGCTAGAGAGACCCAGTACTTC.

J is TRBJ1-2 and V is TRBV6-2 or TRBV6-3; a weak D match, TRBD1 (5 bases). Germline V gene lookup returns CDR1 MNHEY and CDR2 SVGEGT. There are 14 residues in the CDR3. The V end lost 1 base, the J end lost 5 bases, and 11 bases lay between the germline ends. CDR3 amino acids: CASSYWGYGYGYTF. The CDR3 DNA sequence: TGTGCCAGCAGTTACTGGGGGTATGGATATGGCTACACCTTC.

The chain joins TRBV7-2 to TRBJ2-6, with TRBD1 identical over 7 bases. The V gene's germline CDR1 is SGHTA and CDR2 FQGNSA. With V trimmed by 5 bases and J by 2 bases, 3 bases remained unmatched. The CDR3 extends over 15 amino acids. Here the CDR3 reads CASSRDSAGANVLTF. CDR3 nucleotide sequence: TGTGCCAGCAGCAGGGACAGCGCTGGGGCCAACGTCCTGACTTTC.

The chain employs TRBV4-3 and TRBJ1-6, with D possibly being TRBD1 (6 bases). The CDR3 extends over 14 amino acids. V was clipped by 0 bases and J by 8 bases, with 8 bases between them. CDR1 is LGHNA, CDR2 YSLEER, per germline. DNA of the CDR3: TGCGCCAGCAGCCAAGATCCAGGGGATTCACCCCTCCACTTT. Its protein is CASSQDPGDSPLHF.

This clonotype was seen repeatedly, ten times or more. This chain uses TRBV20-1 with TRBJ1-2, with a possible D match to TRBD1 (5 bases). CDR3 size: 16 residues. CDR1 and CDR2 (germline): DFQATT, SNEGSKA (reference sequence). The V end was cut by 5 bases, the J end by 2 bases, with 21 bases between. CDR3 residues: CSAVRGRPQGNYGYTF. CDR3 bases: TGCAGTGCTGTGAGGGGTAGGCCCCAAGGAAACTATGGCTACACCTTC.

The chain is built from TRBV7-9 and TRBJ1-2; D not resolved. CDR3 size: 13 residues. Germline V lookup: CDR1 SEHNR, CDR2 FQNEAQ (reference sequence). V dropped 5 bases and J dropped 8 bases, with 15 bases sitting between them. CDR3 region: CASSLRASEGYTF. DNA of the CDR3: TGTGCCAGCAGCCTTCGGGCCTCGGAGGGCTACACCTTC.

V gene TRBV5-6 combines with J gene TRBJ2-3; 7 nucleotides align to TRBD2. Trimming took 3 bases from V and 5 from J; bases not matched to a gene: 6. The CDR3 consists of 14 residues. Germline CDR1 SGHDT, CDR2 YYEEEE. The CDR3, as DNA: TGTGCCAGCAGCTACCGCGGGAGTGAAGATACGCAGTATTTT. It translates to CASSYRGSEDTQYF.